This passage covers 26 T cell receptor beta chains from one sample sequenced in a study of OX40 agonist ivuxolimab in advanced cancers. Assay used: immunoSEQ multiplex PCR; TCRdb lists only in-frame clones, some missing. In the table there are about 53,000 clones, 60% to 80% of which are singletons. Material: CD4+ or CD8+ T cells sorted from blood, obtained in a trial of the OX40 agonist ivuxolimab. All receptors come from an adult with an advanced solid tumor such as melanoma, head and neck, liver or kidney cancer.

The chain employs TRBV5-8 and TRBJ2-7, with D perhaps matching TRBD1 (6 bases). From germline, CDR1 is SGHTS and CDR2 YDEGEE. This CDR3 is built from 15 residues. V lost 4 bases and J 4 bases, leaving 18 bases between the germline ends. The CDR3: CASSKGLGQFYEQYF. Written as DNA, the CDR3 is TGTGCCAGCAGCAAGGGCCTCGGACAGTTTTACGAGCAGTACTTC.

The chain employs TRBV5-1 and TRBJ1-2; TRBD1 matches at 7 bases. The V and J ends lost 0 bases and 7 bases, in that order; junction bases with no gene match: 6. Per the germline V gene, CDR1 is SGHRS and CDR2 is YFSETQ. The CDR3 loop spans 14 amino acids. CDR3 sequence (DNA): TGCGCCAGCAGCTTGGGGGCGACAGGGTCTGGCTACACCTTC. This gives the protein CASSLGATGSGYTF.

The V call is TRBV7-8, the J call TRBJ1-4, with D unclear. The CDR3 runs to 14 residues. V was shortened by 5 bases and J by 7 bases, with 14 bases between the two germline ends. The germline CDR1 and CDR2 sequences are SGHVS and FQNEAQ. This CDR3 reads CASSLGRNGEKLFF. In DNA form, the CDR3 reads TGTGCCAGCAGCCTTGGGCGGAACGGTGAAAAACTGTTTTTT.

This clone was seen just once. The rearrangement uses TRBV7-6 and TRBJ2-1; D call uncertain. This CDR3 spans 13 amino acids. Germline CDR1 reads SGHVS; CDR2 reads FNYEAQ. Trimming stripped 5 bases from V and 3 bases from J, with 8 bases between. CDR3 coding DNA: TGTGCCAGCAGCCCAAACAACTACAATGAGCAGTTCTTC. Translating it yields CASSPNNYNEQFF.

The chain uses TRBV7-2 and TRBJ2-3; D not certain. The CDR3 is 12 amino acids. Germline CDR1 SGHTA, CDR2 FQGNSA. V lost 2 bases and J 7 bases, leaving 7 bases between the germline ends. CDR3 region: CASSLQVNTQYF. The CDR3 nucleotides read TGTGCCAGCAGCTTACAAGTTAATACGCAGTATTTT. The full variable domain, with the rest looked up from reference TRBV7-2 and TRBJ2-3, is GAGVSQSPSNKVTEKGKDVELRCDPISGHTALYWYRQSLGQGLEFLIYFQGNSAPDKSGLPSDRFSAERTGGSVSTLTIQRTQQEDSAVYLCASSLQVNTQYFGPGTRLTVL.

V usage is TRBV2 and J usage is TRBJ1-1, with 10 bases that match TRBD1. The CDR3 spans 14 residues. V dropped 6 bases and J dropped 2; count of bases not matched to a gene: 3. Germline-derived CDR1 and CDR2 are SNHLY and FYNNEI. DNA of the CDR3: TGTGCCAGCAGCCGGGACAGGGGTAACACTGAAGCTTTCTTT. It encodes CASSRDRGNTEAFF.

This clone has a single count. This chain uses TRBV19 with TRBJ2-3; D is undetermined. The CDR3 spans 11 residues. Deletions cut 6 bases from V and 2 bases from J, with 3 bases between. Germline V gives CDR1 LNHDA, CDR2 SQIVND (reference sequence). The CDR3 spells CASRNTDTQYF. In DNA form, the CDR3 reads TGTGCCAGTAGGAACACAGATACGCAGTATTTT. Full variable domain (remainder filled in from reference TRBV19 and TRBJ2-3): DGGITQSPKYLFRKEGQNVTLSCEQNLNHDAMYWYRQDPGQGLRLIYYSQIVNDFQKGDIAEGYSVSREKKESFPLTVTSAQKNPTAFYLCASRNTDTQYFGPGTRLTVL.

The rearrangement links TRBV5-1 to TRBJ2-7; 9 nucleotides align to TRBD1. V lost 2 bases and J lost 1; bases outside the gene matches: 7. The CDR3 contains 16 residues. Germline V gene data show CDR1 as SGHRS and CDR2 as YFSETQ. The CDR3 region is CASSFNSGTGSYEQYF. The DNA for the CDR3 is TGCGCCAGCAGCTTTAATTCCGGGACAGGGTCCTACGAGCAGTACTTC.

This chain links TRBV6-6 with TRBJ1-2, with a weak D call TRBD1 (6 bases). The V end lost 4 bases, the J end lost 3 bases, and 18 bases lay between the germline ends. The length of the CDR3 is 16 residues. Germline V CDR1 and CDR2: MNHNY, SVGAGI (reference sequence). This chain's CDR3 is CASSLNPRGSDYGYTF. As DNA, the CDR3 is TGTGCCAGCAGTTTGAATCCCAGGGGCAGTGACTATGGCTACACCTTC.

The chain has TRBV6-5 and TRBJ1-5; 9 bases are a match to TRBD1. V dropped 6 bases and J dropped 2; count of bases not matched to a gene: 2. The CDR3 contains 14 residues. Germline loops: CDR1 MNHEY, CDR2 SVGAGI. CDR3 DNA sequence: TGTGCCAGCAGCCGGGACAGGGGCAATCAGCCCCAGCATTTT. Translation gives CASSRDRGNQPQHF.

This clone has more than one count but fewer than ten. The chain is built from TRBV4-2 and TRBJ2-7; D is uncertain. From germline, CDR1 is LGHNA and CDR2 YNFKEQ. V was pared by 0 bases and J by 3 bases, with 9 bases between. This CDR3 is built from 14 residues. Here the CDR3 DNA reads TGTGCCAGCAGCCAAGAAGGCGTTCTCTACGAGCAGTACTTC. Encoded protein: CASSQEGVLYEQYF.

V gene TRBV18 combines with J gene TRBJ2-3; weak D call: TRBD1 (6 bases). The ends were cut back, 3 bases at V and 4 bases at J, with 11 bases in the middle. The CDR3 totals 14 residues. Germline CDR1 and CDR2: KGHSH and LQKENI. The CDR3, as DNA: TGTGCCAGCTCACCCGTAACAGGGTCAGATACGCAGTATTTT. Amino acids: CASSPVTGSDTQYF.

This chain links TRBV4-1 with TRBJ2-1, with D maybe TRBD1 (5 bases). Germline CDR1 is MGHRA and CDR2 is YSYEKL. The CDR3 runs 14 residues. Trimming cost V 4 bases and J 5 bases, with 12 bases left between them. As DNA, the CDR3 is TGCGCCAGCAGCCCCACAGGAGTCCACAATGAGCAGTTCTTC. Translation: CASSPTGVHNEQFF.

This clone has only a few counts. The chain recombines TRBV30 with TRBJ1-1; D perhaps matches TRBD1 (5 bases). V shed 1 base and J shed 3 bases, with 12 bases lying between them. This CDR3 is 14 amino acids long. Germline CDR1 is GTSNPN and CDR2 is SVGIG (reference sequence). This CDR3 reads CAWSGRRGDTEAFF. CDR3 sequence (DNA): TGTGCCTGGAGTGGTCGTAGGGGAGACACTGAAGCTTTCTTT.

This chain connects TRBV5-1 to TRBJ2-5; D gene unclear. The ends were cut back, 5 bases at V and 0 bases at J, with 5 bases in the middle. The CDR3 loop spans 12 amino acids. Germline CDR1 reads SGHRS; CDR2 reads YFSETQ. The CDR3 reads CASRVDQETQYF. CDR3 bases: TGCGCCAGCAGGGTGGACCAAGAGACCCAGTACTTC. The full variable domain, rest sourced from reference TRBV5-1 and TRBJ2-5, is KAGVTQTPRYLIKTRGQQVTLSCSPISGHRSVSWYQQTPGQGLQFLFEYFSETQRNKGNFPGRFSGRQFSNSRSEMNVSTLELGDSALYLCASRVDQETQYFGPGTRLLVL.

CDR3 in amino acids: CASATGTAINQPQHF. The DNA of the CDR3 is TGTGCCAGTGCTACCGGGACAGCCATCAATCAGCCCCAGCATTTT. The rearrangement links TRBV19 to TRBJ1-5, with 7 bases fitting TRBD1. Trimming took 8 bases from V and 3 from J; bases not matched to a gene: 10. From germline, CDR1 is LNHDA and CDR2 SQIVND (reference sequence). This CDR3 spans 15 amino acids.

The J gene is TRBJ1-1, the V gene TRBV14, with a tentative D call TRBD1 (5 bases). V was shortened by 4 bases and J by 1 base, with 13 bases between the two germline ends. CDR1 and CDR2 (germline): SGHDN, FVKESK. The CDR3 totals 15 residues. CDR3 nucleotide sequence: TGTGCCAGCAGCCCACTGGGACTCTGGAACACTGAAGCTTTCTTT. It specifies CASSPLGLWNTEAFF.

The genes are TRBV27 and TRBJ2-5; D ambiguous. The CDR3 spans 13 residues. Deletions cut 5 bases from V and 7 bases from J, with 14 bases between. The germline V gene has CDR1 MNHEY and CDR2 SMNVEV (reference sequence). The CDR3 DNA sequence: TGTGCCAGCAGTCCCCATCTCCGTGGGACCCAGTACTTC. Translated: CASSPHLRGTQYF.

This clone was detected only a few times. V gene TRBV27 combines with J gene TRBJ2-7; TRBD2 matches at 9 bases. Trimming removed 0 bases from V and 0 bases from J; junction bases left unmatched: 0. The CDR3 has 15 residues. Germline CDR1 reads MNHEY; CDR2 reads SMNVEV (reference sequence). The CDR3 coding sequence is TGTGCCAGCAGTTTATCTAGCGGGGGCTCCTACGAGCAGTACTTC. Translation: CASSLSSGGSYEQYF.

The chain recombines TRBV23-1 with TRBJ1-1; a weak D match, TRBD1 (5 bases). TRBV23-1 qualifies as an ORF whose function is uncertain. Trimming shortened V by 0 bases and J by 2 bases, and 16 bases separated the two germline ends. The CDR3 consists of 17 residues. The CDR3, as DNA: TGCGCCAGCAGTCAATCGCGGGCCGGGGGGATTAACACTGAAGCTTTCTTT. It yields the protein CASSQSRAGGINTEAFF.

The chain links TRBV4-1 to TRBJ1-5; TRBD1 might be the D (5 bases). This CDR3 spans 16 amino acids. Germline loops: CDR1 MGHRA, CDR2 YSYEKL. Trimming took 0 bases from V and 4 from J, leaving 13 bases between them. Here the CDR3 reads CASSQDPPGRNQPQHF. The CDR3, as DNA: TGCGCCAGCAGCCAAGATCCCCCAGGGAGGAATCAGCCCCAGCATTTT.

There are a few counts of this clone. V is TRBV5-1 and J is TRBJ2-5; D remains unclear. Germline-derived CDR1 and CDR2 are SGHRS and YFSETQ. Trimming took 0 bases from V and 2 from J, leaving 5 bases between them. The CDR3 sequence is 13 residues long. In DNA, the CDR3 is TGCGCCAGCAGCTTGGGGAAACAAGAGACCCAGTACTTC. Its protein is CASSLGKQETQYF.

The rearrangement links TRBV6-6 to TRBJ1-4, with a weak D call TRBD1 (5 bases). The CDR3 totals 14 residues. Germline CDR1 is MNHNY and CDR2 is SVGAGI (reference sequence). Trimming removed 5 bases from V and 4 bases from J, with 11 bases in between. CDR3 bases: TGTGCCAGCAGTGTCGCAGGGAATAATGAAAAACTGTTTTTT. Amino acids: CASSVAGNNEKLFF.

The V gene is TRBV19, the J gene TRBJ1-4; D perhaps matches TRBD1 (6 bases). Looked up from germline, CDR1 is LNHDA and CDR2 is SQIVND (reference sequence). CDR3 length: 13 residues. V was clipped by 11 bases and J by 7 bases, with 17 bases between them. The CDR3 sequence: CAVSSDSREKLFF. DNA of the CDR3: TGTGCCGTTTCTTCGGACAGTCGTGAAAAACTGTTTTTT. The full variable domain, with the rest looked up from reference TRBV19 and TRBJ1-4, is DGGITQSPKYLFRKEGQNVTLSCEQNLNHDAMYWYRQDPGQGLRLIYYSQIVNDFQKGDIAEGYSVSREKKESFPLTVTSAQKNPTAFYLCAVSSDSREKLFFGSGTQLSVL.

The chain is built from TRBV6-6 and TRBJ1-5, with 10 bases identical to TRBD1. The CDR3 length is 16 residues. V lost 0 bases, J lost 4 bases, and 3 bases stayed unmatched. CDR1 is MNHNY, CDR2 SVGAGI, per germline (reference sequence). The CDR3 DNA reads TGTGCCAGCAGTTACTCTGGGACAGGGGTGAATCAGCCCCAGCATTTT. Protein sequence: CASSYSGTGVNQPQHF.

The CDR3 sequence is CASRRGGNTGELFF. CDR3 nucleotides: TGTGCCAGTAGAAGGGGGGGAAACACCGGGGAGCTGTTTTTT. V is TRBV19 and J is TRBJ2-2, with a weak D call TRBD2 (7 bases). Trimming pared 6 bases from V and 2 bases from J, leaving 10 bases between. Germline CDR1 and CDR2: LNHDA and SQIVND (reference sequence). The CDR3 loop spans 14 amino acids.